The rows below give T cell receptor beta chains drawn from one sample of a study of cytomegalovirus exposure and HLA in healthy donors. The method was immunoSEQ multiplex PCR; TCRdb's version includes in-frame clones alone and lacks a portion of them. The sample contains around 150,000 clones, approximately 86% of which appear only once. The sequencing input was PBMCs. Receptors originate from a man aged 25-40 years in good health and CMV-seropositive. CDR3s include the opening cysteine and the closing phenylalanine or tryptophan. The D gene is left open where the match is weak. Size is omitted from some rows. Given values are once, few, many or a class for expanded clones.

v_gene: TRBV7-7; d_gene: NA; j_gene: TRBJ2-5; abundance: NA; CDR3nt: TGTGCTAGCAGCTTATTTGGCAGGCCGGGGGAGACCCAGTACTTC; CDR3aa: CASSLFGRPGETQYF
v_gene: TRBV7-3; d_gene: TRBD1; j_gene: TRBJ1-1; abundance: NA; CDR3nt: TGTGCCAGCAGCTTTTCGGGACAGGGGGCGCCCCCCACTGAAGCTTTCTTT; CDR3aa: CASSFSGQGAPPTEAFF
v_gene: TRBV7-6; d_gene: NA; j_gene: TRBJ1-1; abundance: NA; CDR3nt: TGTGCCAGTCTAAGGAGGGAGGACACTGAAGCTTTCTTT; CDR3aa: CASLRREDTEAFF
v_gene: TRBV7-6; d_gene: NA; j_gene: TRBJ2-7; abundance: NA; CDR3nt: TGTGCCAGCAGCTTACCCCCAGACGAGCAGTACTTC; CDR3aa: CASSLPPDEQYF
v_gene: TRBV7-8; d_gene: NA; j_gene: TRBJ1-4; abundance: NA; CDR3nt: TGTGCCAGCAGCCCCCGGCCGGGGGGCGCGAATGAAAAACTGTTTTTT; CDR3aa: CASSPRPGGANEKLFF
v_gene: TRBV7-7; d_gene: NA; j_gene: TRBJ2-2; abundance: NA; CDR3nt: TGTGCTAGCAGCCCAGAGGGGAACACCGGGGAGCTGTTTTTT; CDR3aa: CASSPEGNTGELFF
v_gene: TRBV4-3; d_gene: TRBD2; j_gene: TRBJ2-1; abundance: NA; CDR3nt: TGCGCCAGCAGCCCGAGCGGGGGGGATTACAATGAGCAGTTCTTC; CDR3aa: CASSPSGGDYNEQFF
v_gene: TRBV2; d_gene: TRBD1; j_gene: TRBJ1-5; abundance: once; CDR3nt: TGTGCCACACAGGGGGGACTTTATAGCAATCAGCCCCAGCATTTT; CDR3aa: CATQGGLYSNQPQHF
v_gene: TRBV30; d_gene: TRBD1; j_gene: TRBJ2-6; abundance: NA; CDR3nt: TGTGCCTGCTACAGGGGGACCTGGTCTGGGGCCAACGTCCTGACTTTC; CDR3aa: CACYRGTWSGANVLTF
v_gene: TRBV5-1; d_gene: TRBD1; j_gene: TRBJ2-7; abundance: NA; CDR3nt: TGCGCCAGCAGCTTGCTGTATCGGACAGGGGCCTCCTACGAGCAGTACTTC; CDR3aa: CASSLLYRTGASYEQYF
v_gene: TRBV7-9; d_gene: NA; j_gene: TRBJ1-4; abundance: NA; CDR3nt: TGTGCCAGCAGCTTATCCGGGGCTGGAGGGGCTAATGAAAAACTGTTTTTT; CDR3aa: CASSLSGAGGANEKLFF
v_gene: TRBV7-7; d_gene: NA; j_gene: TRBJ2-7; abundance: NA; CDR3nt: TGTGCTAGCAGCTTAGGGGCGGGTAAGGGCTACGAGCAGTACTTC; CDR3aa: CASSLGAGKGYEQYF
v_gene: TRBV4-2; d_gene: TRBD1; j_gene: TRBJ1-1; abundance: NA; CDR3nt: TGTGCCAGCAGCCAAGCCAGGGGGCTGCTGAACACTGAAGCTTTCTTT; CDR3aa: CASSQARGLLNTEAFF
v_gene: TRBV29-1; d_gene: NA; j_gene: TRBJ2-1; abundance: NA; CDR3nt: TGCAGCGTTGATCGTAATGAGCAGTTCTTC; CDR3aa: CSVDRNEQFF
v_gene: TRBV19; d_gene: NA; j_gene: TRBJ1-5; abundance: NA; CDR3nt: TGTGCCAGTAGTATAGGTTCGGCAGGGGCTACCAATCAGCCCCAGCATTTT; CDR3aa: CASSIGSAGATNQPQHF
v_gene: TRBV29-1; d_gene: TRBD2; j_gene: TRBJ2-5; abundance: NA; CDR3nt: TGCAGCGTTGATCCCCTAGCGGGGGGCCAAGAGACCCAGTACTTC; CDR3aa: CSVDPLAGGQETQYF
v_gene: TRBV7-9; d_gene: NA; j_gene: TRBJ1-6; abundance: NA; CDR3nt: TGTGCCAGCAGCTTGACCCAGGGCACATCACCCCTCCACTTT; CDR3aa: CASSLTQGTSPLHF
v_gene: TRBV4-1; d_gene: NA; j_gene: TRBJ1-5; abundance: NA; CDR3nt: TGCGCCAGCAGCCCCCGGGAGGGGCCCGACCTATATCAGCCCCAGCATTTT; CDR3aa: CASSPREGPDLYQPQHF
v_gene: TRBV6-6; d_gene: NA; j_gene: TRBJ1-2; abundance: NA; CDR3nt: TGTGCCAGCAGCCTCCTAGGGGGATCAGGGGGCTACACCTTC; CDR3aa: CASSLLGGSGGYTF
v_gene: TRBV7-3; d_gene: TRBD1; j_gene: TRBJ2-3; abundance: NA; CDR3nt: TGTGCCAGCAGCTTCGTACCGGGACAGACAGATACGCAGTATTTT; CDR3aa: CASSFVPGQTDTQYF
v_gene: TRBV7-9; d_gene: TRBD2; j_gene: TRBJ2-1; abundance: NA; CDR3nt: TGTGCCAGCAGCCTCGGACTAGCGGGGTCAGGGCAGTTCTTC; CDR3aa: CASSLGLAGSGQFF
v_gene: TRBV19; d_gene: TRBD1; j_gene: TRBJ2-7; abundance: NA; CDR3nt: TGTGCCAGTAGAGCCGGGACAGGGGGCTTCTACGAGCAGTACTTC; CDR3aa: CASRAGTGGFYEQYF
v_gene: TRBV2; d_gene: NA; j_gene: TRBJ2-7; abundance: few; CDR3nt: TGTGCCAGCAGCAGGGAGGCCCCCTACGAGCAGTACTTC; CDR3aa: CASSREAPYEQYF
v_gene: TRBV4-3; d_gene: TRBD1; j_gene: TRBJ2-2; abundance: NA; CDR3nt: TGCGCCAGCAGCCAAGATTGGGCAGGGGGCGCAACCGGGGAGCTGTTTTTT; CDR3aa: CASSQDWAGGATGELFF
v_gene: TRBV6-5; d_gene: TRBD1; j_gene: TRBJ1-1; abundance: NA; CDR3nt: TGTGCCAGCAGTTTACAGGGGGATATAGCTTTCTTT; CDR3aa: CASSLQGDIAFF
v_gene: TRBV27; d_gene: NA; j_gene: TRBJ2-7; abundance: NA; CDR3nt: TGTGCCAGCAGTTTATCGACGGTCGCAGGGGATAACGAGCAGTACTTC; CDR3aa: CASSLSTVAGDNEQYF
v_gene: TRBV11-1; d_gene: NA; j_gene: TRBJ2-3; abundance: once; CDR3nt: TGTGCCAGCAGCTTAGCGCCCCAACGCGGCGCATTGAACACAGATACGCAGTATTTT; CDR3aa: CASSLAPQRGALNTDTQYF
v_gene: TRBV14; d_gene: NA; j_gene: TRBJ2-5; abundance: NA; CDR3nt: TGTGCCAGCAGCCACATTCAAGAGACCCAGTACTTC; CDR3aa: CASSHIQETQYF
v_gene: TRBV4-1; d_gene: TRBD1; j_gene: TRBJ1-6; abundance: NA; CDR3nt: TGCGCCAGCAGCCAAGAAGAGGGGGCAGATTCACCCCTCCACTTT; CDR3aa: CASSQEEGADSPLHF
v_gene: TRBV7-6; d_gene: NA; j_gene: TRBJ2-1; abundance: once; CDR3nt: TGTGCCAGCAGCTTAGGGGTAGCCAATGAGCAGTTCTTC; CDR3aa: CASSLGVANEQFF
v_gene: TRBV30; d_gene: NA; j_gene: TRBJ2-1; abundance: NA; CDR3nt: TGTGCCTGGAGTCCCTCTAGCAGTTATAAGTTCTTC; CDR3aa: CAWSPSSSYKFF
v_gene: TRBV14; d_gene: NA; j_gene: TRBJ1-1; abundance: NA; CDR3nt: TGTGCCAGCAGCCAAGATACAAACACTGAAGCTTTCTTT; CDR3aa: CASSQDTNTEAFF
v_gene: TRBV6-5; d_gene: NA; j_gene: TRBJ2-1; abundance: NA; CDR3nt: TGTGCCAGCAGGGGGCAATTGGGGTCCAATGAGCAGTTCTTC; CDR3aa: CASRGQLGSNEQFF
v_gene: TRBV15; d_gene: TRBD1; j_gene: TRBJ2-7; abundance: NA; CDR3nt: TGTGCCACCAGCAGTTTCGGACAGGGGGCGATAGGGCAGTACTTC; CDR3aa: CATSSFGQGAIGQYF
v_gene: TRBV9; d_gene: NA; j_gene: TRBJ1-1; abundance: NA; CDR3nt: TGTGCCAGCAGCGTATGGGGGGAGGGTGAAGCTTTCTTT; CDR3aa: CASSVWGEGEAFF
v_gene: TRBV7-6; d_gene: NA; j_gene: TRBJ2-6; abundance: NA; CDR3nt: TGTGCCAGCAGTCAGGCCAGGGCCACTGGGGCCAACGTCCTGACTTTC; CDR3aa: CASSQARATGANVLTF
v_gene: TRBV27; d_gene: NA; j_gene: TRBJ1-2; abundance: NA; CDR3nt: TGTGCCAGCAGTGGACAGACGGAGACTAACTATGGCTACACCTTC; CDR3aa: CASSGQTETNYGYTF
v_gene: TRBV5-1; d_gene: NA; j_gene: TRBJ1-3; abundance: NA; CDR3nt: TGCGCCAGCAGCTTGGAAGCCGGGTTCCCTCCAGGGACCATATATTTT; CDR3aa: CASSLEAGFPPGTIYF
v_gene: TRBV7-9; d_gene: TRBD1; j_gene: TRBJ2-3; abundance: once; CDR3nt: TGTGCCAGCAGCGTAAACCCGGACAGGGGGCGCCTAGATACGCAGTATTTT; CDR3aa: CASSVNPDRGRLDTQYF
v_gene: TRBV2; d_gene: NA; j_gene: TRBJ2-5; abundance: many; CDR3nt: TGTGCCAGCAGTGAGGAGGGCTACCTCCAAGAGACCCAGTACTTC; CDR3aa: CASSEEGYLQETQYF
v_gene: TRBV19; d_gene: TRBD1; j_gene: TRBJ1-1; abundance: NA; CDR3nt: TGTGCCAGTAGTATAGCGGGACAGGGTGAAGCTTTCTTT; CDR3aa: CASSIAGQGEAFF